These 3 T cell receptor beta chains were all obtained from the same sample, sequenced in a study of shared clonotypes between healthy human individuals. The protocol was immunoSEQ multiplex PCR, while the TCRdb copy is restricted to in-frame clones and leaves out a portion. Of about 2.3 million clones in the sample, 80% to 95% were seen once. Sequencing used naive CD4+ T cells from PBMCs. Subset specified: CD45RA+ positively selected. These receptors came from a man between 18 and 35 years old in good health. Some clones in this sample may be carry-over from other donors' samples.

The chain uses TRBV14 and TRBJ1-2; no clear D gene. Germline CDR1 SGHDN, CDR2 FVKESK. This CDR3 is 13 amino acids long. The ends were cut back, 0 bases at V and 3 bases at J, with 5 bases in the middle. The CDR3 loop reads CASSQEYYYGYTF. CDR3 sequence (DNA): TGTGCCAGCAGCCAAGAATATTACTATGGCTACACCTTC.

As concerns this clone: Within the sample, other DNA sequences also encode this same CDR3. The chain uses TRBV7-9 and TRBJ2-7; a possible D gene is TRBD2 (6 bases). The CDR3 extends over 11 amino acids. From germline, CDR1 is SEHNR and CDR2 FQNEAQ (reference sequence). V lost 5 bases and J lost 7, with 9 bases in between. CDR3 in DNA: TGTGCCAGCAGCCTTGGGAGGGAGCAGTACTTC. It translates to CASSLGREQYF. The full variable domain, completed using reference TRBV7-9 and TRBJ2-7, is DTGVSQNPRHKITKRGQNVTFRCDPISEHNRLYWYRQTLGQGPEFLTYFQNEAQLEKSRLLSDRFSAERPKGSFSTLEIQRTEQGDSAMYLCASSLGREQYFGPGTRLTVT.

The chain employs TRBV25-1 and TRBJ2-1, with TRBD1 as a possible D gene (6 bases). Trimming pared 8 bases from V and 3 bases from J, leaving 8 bases between. The germline V gene encodes CDR1 MGHDK and CDR2 SYGVNS. The CDR3 length is 12 residues. The CDR3 bases are TGTGCCAGCGGACAGCACTACAATGAGCAGTTCTTC. This sequence encodes CASGQHYNEQFF.